Following are 5 T cell receptor beta chains from one sample sequenced in a study of shared clonotypes between healthy human individuals (dated by TCRdb to the early 2020s). CD8 naive samples were CD45RO-negative cells positively selected for CCR7, giving a CD45RA+CCR7+ population that excluded TemRA cells. The library was generated by the immunoSEQ multiplex PCR assay. TCRdb holds this immuneACCESS table with in-frame rearrangements only. Some clones are missing; in checked studies, unresolved V genes explain under half, and the rest has no known cause. Present in this sample are about 2 million clones, about 94% of which were seen just once. Around 1.1% of the sample is in the top ten clones. Sequencing was carried out using naive CD8+ T cells sorted from blood. What this sample's cell subset or site label stands for: CD45RA+CCR7+. Source of these receptors: a young man in good health.

The V call is TRBV6-1, the J call TRBJ1-1; D is unclear. Germline CDR1 and CDR2: MNHNS and SASEGT. The CDR3 contains 16 residues. The V end was cut by 2 bases, the J end by 0 bases, with 13 bases between. The CDR3 protein is CASSERPGLMNTEAFF. CDR3 in DNA: TGTGCCAGCAGTGAACGCCCGGGCCTCATGAACACTGAAGCTTTCTTT.

V gene TRBV27 combines with J gene TRBJ2-7; weak D call: TRBD1 (6 bases). The V gene's germline CDR1 is MNHEY and CDR2 SMNVEV (reference sequence). The V end lost 6 bases, the J end lost 2 bases, and 20 bases lay between the germline ends. The CDR3 sequence is 16 residues long. The CDR3 loop is CASSLSMGDKPYEQYF. The CDR3, as DNA: TGTGCCAGCAGCCTAAGCATGGGGGACAAACCCTACGAGCAGTACTTC.

The chain couples TRBV10-3 to TRBJ2-1; D is possibly TRBD1 (6 bases). The CDR3 contains 14 residues. Trimming took off 2 bases at V and 4 bases at J, with 9 bases between the two ends. Germline V gene data show CDR1 as ENHRY and CDR2 as SYGVKD. As DNA, the CDR3 is TGTGCCATCAGTGAGGAGGACAGATACAATGAGCAGTTCTTC. This encodes CAISEEDRYNEQFF.

The chain uses TRBV27 and TRBJ2-2; D might be TRBD1 or TRBD2, each matching 6 bases. Trimming pared 2 bases from V and 6 bases from J, leaving 13 bases between. The CDR3 totals 15 residues. The V gene's germline CDR1 is MNHEY and CDR2 SMNVEV (reference sequence). The CDR3 nucleotides read TGTGCCAGCAGTTTAGTTGTGGGGGGCGCCGGGGAGCTGTTTTTT. Translating gives CASSLVVGGAGELFF.

J is TRBJ2-2 and V is TRBV25-1, with D unclear. The V end was cut by 1 base, the J end by 0 bases, with 9 bases between. The germline V gene encodes CDR1 MGHDK and CDR2 SYGVNS. The CDR3 spans 16 residues. The CDR3 reads CASSESGASNTGELFF. The CDR3 coding sequence is TGTGCCAGCAGTGAATCCGGCGCCTCGAACACCGGGGAGCTGTTTTTT.